Following are 9 T cell receptor beta chains from one sample sequenced in a study of T cells after yellow fever vaccination. TCRdb reanalysed the 5' RACE reads using MiXCR and keeps one entry per CDR3 protein. The repertoire has around 320,000 distinct CDR3 sequences, about 4.5% of them found once; the top ten carry roughly a fifth. Sequenced here: PBMCs, sampled 15 days after the yellow fever booster vaccination. The receptors derive from a man aged 18-30 years who received the YFV17D yellow fever vaccine.

The sample holds a few counts of this clonotype. The V gene is TRBV5-1, the J gene TRBJ2-3; 16 bases map to TRBD2. V lost 3 bases, J lost 2 bases, and 3 bases stayed unmatched. This CDR3 has 17 residues. CDR1 SGHRS and CDR2 YFSETQ come from the germline V gene. The CDR3 bases are TGCGCCAGCAGCTGGGGACTAGCGGGGGGGCCCACAGATACGCAGTATTTT. This encodes CASSWGLAGGPTDTQYF.

The CDR3: CASSPEGRSEQYV. DNA for the CDR3: TGTGCCAGCAGCCCGGAGGGCCGGTCCGAGCAGTACGTC. The J gene is TRBJ2-7, the V gene TRBV5-4; perhaps TRBD2 as D (6 bases). The germline V gene has CDR1 SGHNT and CDR2 YYREEE (reference sequence). Trimming pared 4 bases from V and 6 bases from J, leaving 14 bases between. CDR3 length: 13 residues.

The genes are TRBV5-5 and TRBJ2-7; possibly TRBD1 or TRBD2 for D (5 bases each). Germline V gene data show CDR1 as SGHKS and CDR2 as YYEKEE (reference sequence). V was cut by 3 bases and J by 4 bases, with 14 bases left in between. This CDR3 has 14 residues. CDR3 nucleotide sequence: TGTGCCAGCAGCTCCCCGGGACGGCAATACGAGCAGTACTTC. Amino acid sequence: CASSSPGRQYEQYF.

This clonotype was observed at least ten times. The rearrangement uses TRBV20-1 and TRBJ2-3; D gene unclear. Germline loops: CDR1 DFQATT, CDR2 SNEGSKA (reference sequence). V lost 1 base, J lost 5 bases, and 7 bases lay in between. The CDR3 runs 12 residues. The CDR3 region is CSARGLVDTQYF. The CDR3 DNA reads as TGCAGTGCTAGAGGGTTGGTAGATACGCAGTATTTT.

The V call is TRBV24-1, the J call TRBJ1-5; 9 nucleotides line up with TRBD1. After removal of 5 bases from V and 7 bases from J, the junction contained 2 bases not matched to a gene. The CDR3 is 13 amino acids. Germline V gene lookup returns CDR1 KGHDR and CDR2 SFDVKD. For the CDR3, the DNA is TGTGCCACCAGTGCGGGACAGGGACAGCCCCAGCATTTT. Translating gives CATSAGQGQPQHF.

This clonotype was recorded at least ten times. V usage is TRBV7-6 and J usage is TRBJ2-3, with 7 bases identical to TRBD2. Germline CDR1 and CDR2: SGHVS and FNYEAQ. J gave up 4 bases and V 5 bases, and 3 bases lay outside the gene matches. This CDR3 has 13 residues. The CDR3 reads CASSRLAPDTQYF. In nucleotides, the CDR3 is TGTGCCAGCAGCAGACTAGCACCAGATACGCAGTATTTT.

The table lists this clonotype with a few counts. The chain uses TRBV7-2 and TRBJ1-2; D call uncertain. This CDR3 is built from 14 residues. Germline V gene sequence: CDR1 SGHTA, CDR2 FQGNSA. V lost 3 bases and J 6 bases, leaving 14 bases between the germline ends. The CDR3 protein is CASSFSWDSHGYTF. CDR3 sequence (DNA): TGTGCCAGCAGCTTCTCTTGGGATTCCCATGGCTACACCTTC.

The CDR3: CASSYSPTLLQYF. The CDR3 nucleotides read TGTGCCAGCAGTTACTCCCCGACCTTGTTGCAGTACTTC. The gene calls are TRBV6-7 and TRBJ2-5, with D hard to call. TRBV6-7 has ORF status, its function being uncertain. Trimming shortened V by 0 bases and J by 11 bases, and 13 bases separated the two germline ends. The CDR3 is 13 amino acids.

The V gene is TRBV4-2, the J gene TRBJ1-1; D is ambiguous. This CDR3 contains 14 residues. Germline-derived CDR1 and CDR2 are LGHNA and YNFKEQ. Trimming cost V 0 bases and J 1 base, with 6 bases left between them. CDR3 in amino acids: CASSQDVANTEAFF. The CDR3 DNA is TGTGCCAGCAGCCAAGATGTCGCGAACACTGAAGCTTTCTTT.